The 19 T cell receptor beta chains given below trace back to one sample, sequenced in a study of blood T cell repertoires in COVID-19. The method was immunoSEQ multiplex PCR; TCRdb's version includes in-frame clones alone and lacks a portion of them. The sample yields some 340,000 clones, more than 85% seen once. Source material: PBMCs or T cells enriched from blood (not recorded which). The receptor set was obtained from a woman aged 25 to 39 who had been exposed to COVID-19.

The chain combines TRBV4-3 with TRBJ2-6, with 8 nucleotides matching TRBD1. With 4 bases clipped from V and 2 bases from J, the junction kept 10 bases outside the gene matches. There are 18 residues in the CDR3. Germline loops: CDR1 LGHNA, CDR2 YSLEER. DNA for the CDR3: TGCGCCAGCAGCCGGTGGGCCAGGACAGGGACTGGGGCCAACGTCCTGACTTTC. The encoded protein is CASSRWARTGTGANVLTF.

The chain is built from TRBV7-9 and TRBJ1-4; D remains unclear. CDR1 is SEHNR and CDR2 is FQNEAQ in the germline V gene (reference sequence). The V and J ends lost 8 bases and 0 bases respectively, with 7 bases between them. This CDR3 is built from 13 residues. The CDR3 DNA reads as TGTGCCAGCCTCGGGGCAACTAATGAAAAACTGTTTTTT. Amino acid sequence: CASLGATNEKLFF.

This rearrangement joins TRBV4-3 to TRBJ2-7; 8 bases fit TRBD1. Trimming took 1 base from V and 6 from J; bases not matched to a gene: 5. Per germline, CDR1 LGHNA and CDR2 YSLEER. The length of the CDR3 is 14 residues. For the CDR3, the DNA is TGCGCCAGCAGCCAAGGGACAGGGTTAAGCGAGCAGTACTTC. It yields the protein CASSQGTGLSEQYF.

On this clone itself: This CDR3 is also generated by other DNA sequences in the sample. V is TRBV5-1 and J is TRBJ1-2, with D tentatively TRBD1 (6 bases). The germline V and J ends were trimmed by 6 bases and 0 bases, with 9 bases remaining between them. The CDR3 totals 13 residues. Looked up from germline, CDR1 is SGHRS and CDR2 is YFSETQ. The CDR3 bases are TGCGCCAGCACGGGACAAACTAACTATGGCTACACCTTC. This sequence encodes CASTGQTNYGYTF.

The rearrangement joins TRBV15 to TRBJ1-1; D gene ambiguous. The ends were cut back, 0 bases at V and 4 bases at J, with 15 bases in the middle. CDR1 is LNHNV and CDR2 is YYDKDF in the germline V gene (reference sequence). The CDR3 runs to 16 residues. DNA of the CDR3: TGTGCCACCAGCAGAGAATTAGTGGCTCGGGGCACTGAAGCTTTCTTT. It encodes CATSRELVARGTEAFF.

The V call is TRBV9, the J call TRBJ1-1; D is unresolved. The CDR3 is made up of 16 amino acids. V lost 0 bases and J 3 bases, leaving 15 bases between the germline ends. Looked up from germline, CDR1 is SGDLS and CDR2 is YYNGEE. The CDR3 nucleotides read TGTGCCAGCAGCGTAGCTCCGGAGCCAAGCTACACTGAAGCTTTCTTT. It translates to CASSVAPEPSYTEAFF.

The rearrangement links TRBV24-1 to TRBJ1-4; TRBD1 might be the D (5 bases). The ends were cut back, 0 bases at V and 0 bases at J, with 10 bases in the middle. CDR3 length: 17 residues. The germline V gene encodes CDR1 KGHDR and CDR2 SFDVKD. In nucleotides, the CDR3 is TGTGCCACCAGTGATTTGAGACAGAAAGCAACTAATGAAAAACTGTTTTTT. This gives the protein CATSDLRQKATNEKLFF.

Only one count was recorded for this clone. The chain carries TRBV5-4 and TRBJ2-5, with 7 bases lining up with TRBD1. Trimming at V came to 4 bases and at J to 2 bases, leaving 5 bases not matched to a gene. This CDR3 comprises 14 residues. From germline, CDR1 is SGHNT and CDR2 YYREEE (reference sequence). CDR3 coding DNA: TGTGCCAGCAGCAAAGGGACAGAACAAGAGACCCAGTACTTC. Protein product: CASSKGTEQETQYF.

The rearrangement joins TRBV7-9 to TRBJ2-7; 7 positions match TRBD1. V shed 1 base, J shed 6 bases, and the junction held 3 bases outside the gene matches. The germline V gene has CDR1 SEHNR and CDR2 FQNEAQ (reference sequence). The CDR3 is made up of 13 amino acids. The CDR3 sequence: CASSLVTGIEQYF. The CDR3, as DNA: TGTGCCAGCAGCTTAGTGACAGGGATCGAGCAGTACTTC.

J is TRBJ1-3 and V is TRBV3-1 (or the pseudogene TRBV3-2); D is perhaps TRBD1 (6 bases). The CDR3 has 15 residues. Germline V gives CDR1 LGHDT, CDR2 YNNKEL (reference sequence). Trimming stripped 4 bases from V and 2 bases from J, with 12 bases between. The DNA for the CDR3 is TGTGCCAGCAGCCCCATAGGGGGGGCTGGAAACACCATATATTTT. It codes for CASSPIGGAGNTIYF.

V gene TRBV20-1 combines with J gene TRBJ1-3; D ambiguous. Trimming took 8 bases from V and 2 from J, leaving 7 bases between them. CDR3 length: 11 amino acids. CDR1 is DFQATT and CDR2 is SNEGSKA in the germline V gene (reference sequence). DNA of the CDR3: TGCAGTCTCCGGGCTGGAAACACCATATATTTT. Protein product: CSLRAGNTIYF.

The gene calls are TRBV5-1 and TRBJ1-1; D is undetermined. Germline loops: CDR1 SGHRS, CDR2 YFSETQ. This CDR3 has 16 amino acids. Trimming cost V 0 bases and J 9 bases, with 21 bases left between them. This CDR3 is CASSLAERRNGGQAFF. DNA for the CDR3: TGCGCCAGCAGCTTGGCGGAGAGAAGGAATGGAGGCCAAGCTTTCTTT.

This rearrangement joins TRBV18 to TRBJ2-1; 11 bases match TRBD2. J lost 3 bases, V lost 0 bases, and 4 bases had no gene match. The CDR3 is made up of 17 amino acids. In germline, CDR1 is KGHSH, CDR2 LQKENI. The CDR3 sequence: CASSPPVGTSGYNEQFF. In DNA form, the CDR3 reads TGTGCCAGCTCACCACCAGTAGGGACTAGCGGCTACAATGAGCAGTTCTTC.

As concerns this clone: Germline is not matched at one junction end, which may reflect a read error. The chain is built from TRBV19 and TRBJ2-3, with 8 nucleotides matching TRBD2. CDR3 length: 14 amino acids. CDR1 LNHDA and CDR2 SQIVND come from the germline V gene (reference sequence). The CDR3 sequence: CASRIAGSTDTQYF. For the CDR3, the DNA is TGTGCCAGTAGAATAGCGGGGAGCACAGATACGCAGTATTTT.

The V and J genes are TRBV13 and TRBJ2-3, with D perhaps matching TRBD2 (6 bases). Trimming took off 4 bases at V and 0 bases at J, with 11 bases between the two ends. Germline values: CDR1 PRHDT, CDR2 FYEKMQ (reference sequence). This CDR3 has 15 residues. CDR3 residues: CASSSGLRSTDTQYF. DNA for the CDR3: TGTGCCAGCAGCTCGGGACTCCGAAGCACAGATACGCAGTATTTT.

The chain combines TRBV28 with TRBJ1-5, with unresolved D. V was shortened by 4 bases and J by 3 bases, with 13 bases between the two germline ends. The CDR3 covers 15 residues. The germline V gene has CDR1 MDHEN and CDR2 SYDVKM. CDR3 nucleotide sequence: TGTGCCAGCAGTTCCCCCGTGGGAGCCAATCAGCCCCAGCATTTT. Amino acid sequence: CASSSPVGANQPQHF.

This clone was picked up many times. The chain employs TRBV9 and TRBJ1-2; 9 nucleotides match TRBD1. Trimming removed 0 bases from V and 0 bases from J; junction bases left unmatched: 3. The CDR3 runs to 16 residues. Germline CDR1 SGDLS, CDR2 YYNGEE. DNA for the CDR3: TGTGCCAGCAGCGTAGGGACAGGGGAGTCTAACTATGGCTACACCTTC. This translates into CASSVGTGESNYGYTF.

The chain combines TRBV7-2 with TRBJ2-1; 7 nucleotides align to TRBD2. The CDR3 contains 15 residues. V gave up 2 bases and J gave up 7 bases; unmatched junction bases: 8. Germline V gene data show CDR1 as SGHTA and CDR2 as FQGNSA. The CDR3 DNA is TGTGCCAGCAGCTTAAGGAACGCGGGGGTTAATGAGCAGTTCTTC. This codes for CASSLRNAGVNEQFF.

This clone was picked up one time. In nucleotides, the CDR3 is TGTGCCAGCAGCCAAGAGAGGGGGTCGGGTGAGCAGTTCTTC. Translating gives CASSQERGSGEQFF. The gene calls are TRBV4-2 and TRBJ2-1; weak D call: TRBD1 (6 bases). Germline CDR1 reads LGHNA; CDR2 reads YNFKEQ. The CDR3 spans 14 residues. V was shortened by 0 bases and J by 9 bases, with 12 bases between the two germline ends.